This T cell receptor beta chain was recovered during a study of identical twins. General study results and limits: Donors were not followed over many years; analysis was cross-sectional.

From the 5' RACE reads, TCRdb called clonotypes with MiXCR, one entry per CDR3 protein. This sample yields approximately 550,000 distinct CDR3 sequences, of which 20% to 25% are seen a single time; about 0.5% belongs to the top ten. Germline V CDR1 and CDR2: LNHNV, YYDKDF (reference sequence). The CDR3 length is 15 residues. V shed 1 base and J shed 1 base, with 11 bases lying between them. This clonotype was observed a handful of times. Its antigen remains unidentified. A further study also used this sample, focusing on yellow fever vaccine responses in identical twins.

This TCR was sampled from a woman aged 18-35 years in good health. What was sequenced was CD4+ T cells sorted from blood. V usage is TRBV15 and J usage is TRBJ2-7; TRBD1 is a possible D gene (7 bases). CDR3 amino acids: CATSRARGDSYEQYF. The CDR3 region has the DNA TGTGCCACCAGCAGAGCCAGGGGGGATTCCTACGAGCAGTACTTC.